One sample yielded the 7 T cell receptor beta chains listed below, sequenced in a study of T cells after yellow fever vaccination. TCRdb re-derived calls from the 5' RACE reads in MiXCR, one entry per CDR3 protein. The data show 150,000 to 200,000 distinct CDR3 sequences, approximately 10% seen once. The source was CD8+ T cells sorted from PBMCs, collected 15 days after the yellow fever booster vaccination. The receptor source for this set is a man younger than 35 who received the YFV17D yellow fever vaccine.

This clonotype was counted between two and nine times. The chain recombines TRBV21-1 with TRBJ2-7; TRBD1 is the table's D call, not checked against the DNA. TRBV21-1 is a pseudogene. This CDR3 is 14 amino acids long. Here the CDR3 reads CASSKASDSLEQYV. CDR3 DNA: TGTGCCAGCAGCAAAGCTTCCGACAGTCTCGAGCAGTACGTC.

The CDR3 sequence is CSVPNSGRDTEAFF. The CDR3 DNA follows: TGCAGCGTACCCAACTCAGGCAGGGACACTGAAGCTTTCTTT. This chain joins TRBV29-1 and TRBJ1-1; perhaps TRBD1 as D (5 bases). Trimming removed 6 bases from V and 3 bases from J, with 17 bases in between. Germline CDR1 SQVTM, CDR2 ANQGSEA. CDR3 length equals 14 residues.

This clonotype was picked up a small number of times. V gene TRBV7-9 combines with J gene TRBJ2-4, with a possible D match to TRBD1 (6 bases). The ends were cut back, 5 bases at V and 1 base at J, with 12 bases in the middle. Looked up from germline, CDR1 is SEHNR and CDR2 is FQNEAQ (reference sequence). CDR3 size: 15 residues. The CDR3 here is CASSLKGVAKNIQYF. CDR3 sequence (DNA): TGTGCCAGCAGCCTAAAGGGGGTTGCCAAAAACATTCAGTACTTC.

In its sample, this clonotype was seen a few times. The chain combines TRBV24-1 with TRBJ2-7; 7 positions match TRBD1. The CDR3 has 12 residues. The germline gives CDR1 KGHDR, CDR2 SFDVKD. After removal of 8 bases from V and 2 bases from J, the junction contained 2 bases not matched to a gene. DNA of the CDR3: TGTGCCACCAACAGGGGACCCTACGAGCAGTACGTC. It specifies CATNRGPYEQYV.

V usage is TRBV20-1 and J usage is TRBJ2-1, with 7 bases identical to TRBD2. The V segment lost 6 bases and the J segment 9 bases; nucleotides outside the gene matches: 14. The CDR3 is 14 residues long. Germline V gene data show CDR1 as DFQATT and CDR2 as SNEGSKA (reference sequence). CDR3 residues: CSADNKTGGPEQFF. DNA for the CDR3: TGCAGTGCCGATAATAAGACGGGGGGTCCTGAGCAGTTCTTC.

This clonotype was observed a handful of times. This chain's CDR3 is CASSPAVGDGNTIYF. The DNA of the CDR3 is TGTGCCAGCAGCCCCGCGGTCGGAGATGGAAACACCATATATTTT. This rearrangement joins TRBV5-4 to TRBJ1-3; D remains ambiguous. CDR1 and CDR2 (germline): SGHNT, YYREEE (reference sequence). The CDR3 is 15 amino acids. V lost 4 bases to trimming and J lost 3 bases, with 14 bases between them.

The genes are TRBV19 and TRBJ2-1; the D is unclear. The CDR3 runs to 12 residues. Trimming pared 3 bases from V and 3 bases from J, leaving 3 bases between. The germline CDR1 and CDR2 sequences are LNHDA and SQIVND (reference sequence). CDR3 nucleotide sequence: TGTGCCAGTAGTATCAACTACAATGAGCAGTTCTTC. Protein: CASSINYNEQFF.